Shown below are 28 T cell receptor beta chains from a single sample sequenced in a study of blood T cell repertoires in COVID-19 (TCRdb year 2020). The method was the immunoSEQ multiplex PCR assay. The clones in this table, taken by TCRdb from immuneACCESS, are in-frame only. Not every clone is retained; where verified, under half of the shortfall comes from an unresolved V gene, and the cause of the rest is unknown. The sample table records more than 400,000 clones; about 90% of these occur just once. Under 0.7% of the sample rests with the top ten. Material: PBMCs or T cells enriched from blood (not recorded which). The receptors originated from a man aged 18 to 29 who had recovered from COVID-19.

The J gene is TRBJ1-2, the V gene TRBV6-1; D gene uncertain. The V gene's germline CDR1 is MNHNS and CDR2 SASEGT. V gave up 2 bases and J gave up 8 bases, with 12 bases separating them. The CDR3 runs to 13 residues. DNA of the CDR3: TGTGCCAGCAGTGAACCAGGCGTGTGGGGCTACACCTTC. It yields the protein CASSEPGVWGYTF.

The rearrangement links TRBV14 to TRBJ2-5; 9 bases align to TRBD2. V was pared by 1 base and J by 5 bases, with 8 bases of the junction left unmatched. CDR3 size: 16 residues. From germline, CDR1 is SGHDN and CDR2 FVKESK. This CDR3 reads CASSQGASGKSETQYF. In DNA form, the CDR3 reads TGTGCCAGCAGCCAAGGGGCTAGCGGGAAGTCTGAGACCCAGTACTTC.

This sequence joins TRBV7-2 and TRBJ2-2; D gene ambiguous. CDR1 is SGHTA and CDR2 is FQGNSA in the germline V gene. V lost 7 bases, J lost 2 bases, and 8 bases lay in between. The CDR3 has 13 amino acids. Here the CDR3 reads CASNPDNTGELFF. Here the CDR3 DNA reads TGTGCCAGCAATCCAGATAACACCGGGGAGCTGTTTTTT.

CDR3 in DNA: TGTGCCAGTAGTATAGCGATCGTACTAATGAACACCGGGGAGCTGTTTTTT. The encoded protein is CASSIAIVLMNTGELFF. The chain is built from TRBV19 and TRBJ2-2; D remains ambiguous. Germline V gene lookup returns CDR1 LNHDA and CDR2 SQIVND (reference sequence). V lost 1 base to trimming and J lost 1 base, with 13 bases between them. The CDR3 is 17 amino acids. The full variable domain, with the rest looked up from reference TRBV19 and TRBJ2-2, is DGGITQSPKYLFRKEGQNVTLSCEQNLNHDAMYWYRQDPGQGLRLIYYSQIVNDFQKGDIAEGYSVSREKKESFPLTVTSAQKNPTAFYLCASSIAIVLMNTGELFFGEGSRLTVL.

The rearrangement joins TRBV19 to TRBJ1-5; D uncertain. Germline CDR1 LNHDA, CDR2 SQIVND (reference sequence). V was cut by 5 bases and J by 1 base, with 12 bases left in between. This CDR3 has 15 residues. The CDR3 nucleotides read TGTGCCAGTAGTCCACTGGGAGGCAGCAATCAGCCCCAGCATTTT. This sequence encodes CASSPLGGSNQPQHF.

The rearrangement uses TRBV7-2 and TRBJ1-5; D might be TRBD1 (6 bases). V was clipped by 6 bases and J by 7 bases, with 13 bases between them. The germline V gene encodes CDR1 SGHTA and CDR2 FQGNSA. The CDR3 consists of 13 residues. The CDR3 DNA reads as TGTGCCAGCAGACCGACGACAGGACAGCCCCAGCATTTT. It yields the protein CASRPTTGQPQHF.

The chain has TRBV25-1 and TRBJ1-1; D remains ambiguous. The CDR3 spans 14 residues. Trimming left V 0 bases short and J 1 base short, with 6 bases between. Germline lookup yields CDR1 MGHDK and CDR2 SYGVNS. CDR3 in amino acids: CASSEYTRNTEAFF. Here the CDR3 DNA reads TGTGCCAGCAGTGAATATACGAGGAACACTGAAGCTTTCTTT.

This clone turned up a few times. V gene TRBV5-4 combines with J gene TRBJ2-2; 7 bases agree with TRBD1. V dropped 2 bases and J dropped 6; count of bases not matched to a gene: 4. The CDR3 sequence is 14 residues long. Germline CDR1 and CDR2: SGHNT and YYREEE (reference sequence). In DNA form, the CDR3 reads TGTGCCAGCAGCTTAGACAGGGTTGCCGGGGAGCTGTTTTTT. Its protein product is CASSLDRVAGELFF.

The chain couples TRBV28 to TRBJ1-6, with D possibly being TRBD1 (6 bases). The CDR3 runs 16 residues. Trimming took 7 bases from V and 2 from J, leaving 15 bases between them. Looked up from germline, CDR1 is MDHEN and CDR2 is SYDVKM. CDR3 region: CASIRAGAPYNSPLHF. CDR3 nucleotides: TGTGCCAGCATCCGGGCAGGGGCCCCCTATAATTCACCCCTCCACTTT.

The chain joins TRBV2 to TRBJ2-7; D is possibly TRBD2 (6 bases). The V and J ends lost 7 bases and 2 bases respectively, with 9 bases between them. The length of the CDR3 is 12 residues. The germline gives CDR1 SNHLY, CDR2 FYNNEI. The CDR3 DNA reads TGTGCCAGCAAGGCGGGAACCTACGAGCAGTACTTC. Protein: CASKAGTYEQYF. The variable domain in full, with the rest retrieved from reference TRBV2 and TRBJ2-7, is EPEVTQTPSHQVTQMGQEVILRCVPISNHLYFYWYRQILGQKVEFLVSFYNNEISEKSEIFDDQFSVERPDGSNFTLKIRSTKLEDSAMYFCASKAGTYEQYFGPGTRLTVT.

J is TRBJ2-7 and V is TRBV27; D call uncertain. Germline CDR1 is MNHEY and CDR2 is SMNVEV (reference sequence). This CDR3 is built from 13 residues. Trimming took 5 bases from V and 4 from J, leaving 12 bases between them. Written as DNA, the CDR3 is TGTGCCAGCAGTCAGAGGAAGCCGTACGAGCAGTACTTC. Its translation: CASSQRKPYEQYF.

The chain joins TRBV5-1 to TRBJ1-2; possibly TRBD1 for D (6 bases). This CDR3 has 12 amino acids. V gave up 4 bases and J gave up 5 bases, with 9 bases separating them. From germline, CDR1 is SGHRS and CDR2 YFSETQ. The DNA for the CDR3 is TGCGCCAGCAGCCCGGACAGATATGGCTACACCTTC. It is translated as CASSPDRYGYTF.

This clone has a single count. V gene TRBV6-5 combines with J gene TRBJ1-1; D not certain. Per the germline V gene, CDR1 is MNHEY and CDR2 is SVGAGI. The length of the CDR3 is 16 residues. The ends were cut back, 4 bases at V and 1 base at J, with 16 bases in the middle. The CDR3: CASSLISGGWNTEAFF. The CDR3 DNA reads TGTGCCAGCAGTTTGATCTCGGGAGGCTGGAACACTGAAGCTTTCTTT.

About this clone: The sample contains more than one DNA sequence encoding this CDR3. This sequence joins TRBV3-1 (or the pseudogene TRBV3-2) and TRBJ1-6; TRBD1 might be the D (6 bases). Germline-derived CDR1 and CDR2 are LGHDT and YNNKEL (reference sequence). Trimming cost V 1 base and J 7 bases, with 8 bases left between them. The CDR3 consists of 14 residues. CDR3 DNA: TGTGCCAGCAGCCAAGCTGGGGGCAATTCACCCCTCCACTTT. It translates to CASSQAGGNSPLHF.

The genes are TRBV6-1 and TRBJ2-1; 7 bases line up with TRBD1. Trimming removed 2 bases from V and 9 bases from J; junction bases left unmatched: 10. Germline V lookup: CDR1 MNHNS, CDR2 SASEGT. This CDR3 is 15 amino acids long. The DNA for the CDR3 is TGTGCCAGCAGTGAACTTTCGACAGGGTTGGGTGAGCAGTTCTTC. Translated: CASSELSTGLGEQFF.

This chain links TRBV25-1 with TRBJ1-6, with D perhaps matching TRBD1 (6 bases). V lost 6 bases, J lost 0 bases, and 12 bases lay in between. This CDR3 region has 16 residues. The germline gives CDR1 MGHDK, CDR2 SYGVNS. The CDR3 spells CASRDWTASYNSPLHF. CDR3 coding DNA: TGTGCCAGCAGGGATTGGACAGCCTCCTATAATTCACCCCTCCACTTT.

This chain links TRBV2 with TRBJ1-2; D is unclear. The CDR3 totals 15 residues. The germline V gene encodes CDR1 SNHLY and CDR2 FYNNEI. The V gene lost 1 base and the J gene lost 8 bases, with 17 bases spanning the gap. The CDR3 nucleotides read TGTGCCAGCAGTGAAGGAGCCGGACTCCCGGGAGGCTACACCTTC. Its protein is CASSEGAGLPGGYTF.

The chain couples TRBV5-5 to TRBJ2-2, with TRBD1 identical over 7 bases. Germline CDR1 SGHKS, CDR2 YYEKEE (reference sequence). Losses at the gene ends were 4 bases for V and 2 bases for J; bases not matched to a gene: 5. This CDR3 is built from 15 residues. The CDR3, as DNA: TGTGCCAGCAGCCCTCGGGACAGTAACACCGGGGAGCTGTTTTTT. Translated: CASSPRDSNTGELFF.

This chain joins TRBV5-6 and TRBJ2-2; 8 nucleotides align to TRBD2. V shed 4 bases, J shed 3 bases, and the junction held 11 bases outside the gene matches. CDR1 is SGHDT and CDR2 is YYEEEE in the germline V gene. The CDR3 contains 17 residues. CDR3 in DNA: TGTGCCAGCAGCCCGTCCCGGGCGGGAGGAGACACCGGGGAGCTGTTTTTT. This sequence encodes CASSPSRAGGDTGELFF.

The chain carries TRBV29-1 and TRBJ2-1, with 8 bases lining up with TRBD2. V shed 5 bases, J shed 8 bases, and the junction held 5 bases outside the gene matches. This CDR3 has 12 amino acids. The germline gives CDR1 SQVTM, CDR2 ANQGSEA. The CDR3 loop is CSVRRGVDEQFF. In DNA, the CDR3 is TGCAGCGTTCGGCGGGGGGTCGATGAGCAGTTCTTC.

The chain is built from TRBV19 and TRBJ1-4, with TRBD1 identical over 7 bases. V dropped 1 base and J dropped 5; count of bases not matched to a gene: 7. Germline V lookup: CDR1 LNHDA, CDR2 SQIVND (reference sequence). The CDR3 consists of 16 residues. CDR3: CASSIGTGDPNEKLFF. DNA of the CDR3: TGTGCCAGTAGTATAGGGACAGGAGATCCCAATGAAAAACTGTTTTTT.

The genes are TRBV5-4 and TRBJ2-7, with 11 bases matching TRBD2. CDR1 and CDR2 from the germline V gene are SGHNT and YYREEE (reference sequence). J was trimmed by 3 bases and V by 0 bases; bases with no gene match: 2. CDR3 size: 15 residues. The CDR3 protein is CASSLGGLADYEQYF. The CDR3 bases are TGTGCCAGCAGCTTGGGGGGACTAGCGGACTACGAGCAGTACTTC.

The V gene is TRBV10-2, the J gene TRBJ1-2, with TRBD1 identical over 9 bases. The CDR3 totals 14 residues. The germline gives CDR1 WSHSY, CDR2 SAAADI. The ends lost 4 bases at V and 8 bases at J; junction bases unmatched: 8. DNA of the CDR3: TGCGCCAGCAGTGCCGGGGACAGGGTAGGCGGCTACACCTTC. It encodes CASSAGDRVGGYTF.

The chain combines TRBV18 with TRBJ1-1; D call uncertain. Looked up from germline, CDR1 is KGHSH and CDR2 is LQKENI. The CDR3 totals 14 residues. V was clipped by 6 bases and J by 0 bases, with 11 bases between them. The CDR3 here is CASSPESMNTEAFF. The DNA of the CDR3 is TGTGCCAGCTCCCCAGAGTCCATGAACACTGAAGCTTTCTTT. Full variable domain (outside the CDR3, taken from reference TRBV18 and TRBJ1-1): NAGVMQNPRHLVRRRGQEARLRCSPMKGHSHVYWYRQLPEEGLKFMVYLQKENIIDESGMPKERFSAEFPKEGPSILRIQQVVRGDSAAYFCASSPESMNTEAFFGQGTRLTVV.

This chain links TRBV5-7 with TRBJ1-5; D possibly corresponds to TRBD1 (6 bases). TRBV5-7 is an ORF, and what it does is uncertain. Between the trimmed V and J ends, which lost 1 base and 2 bases, there was a span of 16 bases. This CDR3 region has 17 residues. DNA of the CDR3: TGTGCCAGCAGCTTGACAGGGAAAAGGATTTGCAATCAGCCCCAGCATTTT. Its translation is CASSLTGKRICNQPQHF.

CDR3: CASSSAGQTQETQYF. CDR3 bases: TGTGCCAGCAGCTCAGCGGGACAGACCCAAGAGACCCAGTACTTC. The J gene is TRBJ2-5, the V gene TRBV7-6; TRBD1 or TRBD2 may be the D gene (7 bases each). CDR3 length: 15 residues. Germline V gene sequence: CDR1 SGHVS, CDR2 FNYEAQ. Trimming left V 4 bases short and J 1 base short, with 13 bases between.

The count of this clone is one. The rearrangement links TRBV27 to TRBJ2-7; TRBD1 aligns across 9 bases. V dropped 5 bases and J dropped 6; count of bases not matched to a gene: 11. The CDR3 contains 15 residues. Germline V gives CDR1 MNHEY, CDR2 SMNVEV (reference sequence). For the CDR3, the DNA is TGTGCCAGCAGTACACGGACAGGGGTGACATTCGAGCAGTACTTC. Translated, it gives CASSTRTGVTFEQYF.

This clone was observed once. The gene calls are TRBV13 and TRBJ2-3; TRBD2 is a possible D gene (5 bases). The CDR3 is made up of 19 amino acids. CDR1 and CDR2 (germline): PRHDT, FYEKMQ (reference sequence). The ends were cut back, 5 bases at V and 0 bases at J, with 24 bases in the middle. The CDR3 region has the DNA TGTGCCAGCAGCCGCATTAAAAAGACTATCCCCACTAGCACAGATACGCAGTATTTT. Translation: CASSRIKKTIPTSTDTQYF.